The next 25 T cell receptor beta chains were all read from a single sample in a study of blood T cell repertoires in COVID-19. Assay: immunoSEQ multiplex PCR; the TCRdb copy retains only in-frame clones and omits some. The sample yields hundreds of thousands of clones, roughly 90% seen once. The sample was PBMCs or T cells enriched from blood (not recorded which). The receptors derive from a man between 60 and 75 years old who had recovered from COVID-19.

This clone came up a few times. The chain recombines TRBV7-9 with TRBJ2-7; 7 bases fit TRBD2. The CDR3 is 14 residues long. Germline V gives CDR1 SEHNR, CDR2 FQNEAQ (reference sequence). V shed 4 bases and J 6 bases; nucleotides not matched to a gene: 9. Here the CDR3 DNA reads TGTGCCAGCAGCTCGGGGGGAGCATCGGCCGAGCAGTACTTC. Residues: CASSSGGASAEQYF.

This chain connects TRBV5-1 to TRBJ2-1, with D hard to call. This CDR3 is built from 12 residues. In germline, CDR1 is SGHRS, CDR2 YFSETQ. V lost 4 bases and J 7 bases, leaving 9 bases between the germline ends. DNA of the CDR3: TGCGCCAGCAGCCTCCCTACGAATGAGCAGTTCTTC. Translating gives CASSLPTNEQFF.

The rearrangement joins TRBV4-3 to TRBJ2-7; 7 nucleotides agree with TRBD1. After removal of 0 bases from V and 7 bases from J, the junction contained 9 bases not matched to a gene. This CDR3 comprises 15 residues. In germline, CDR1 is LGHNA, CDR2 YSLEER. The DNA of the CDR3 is TGCGCCAGCAGCCAAGAAAAGGGGGCTCTTAGGGAGCAGTACTTC. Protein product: CASSQEKGALREQYF.

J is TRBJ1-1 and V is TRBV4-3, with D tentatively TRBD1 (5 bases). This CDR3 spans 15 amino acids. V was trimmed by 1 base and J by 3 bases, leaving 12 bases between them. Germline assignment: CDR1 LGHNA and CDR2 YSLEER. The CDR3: CASSQVGGADTEAFF. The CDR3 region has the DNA TGCGCCAGCAGCCAAGTAGGCGGGGCTGACACTGAAGCTTTCTTT.

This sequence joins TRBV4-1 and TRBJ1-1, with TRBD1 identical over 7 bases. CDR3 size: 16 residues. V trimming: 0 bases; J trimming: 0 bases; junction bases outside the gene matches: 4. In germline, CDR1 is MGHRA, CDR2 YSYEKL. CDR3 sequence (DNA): TGCGCCAGCAGCCAAGATGTGGGACAGCTGAACACTGAAGCTTTCTTT. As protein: CASSQDVGQLNTEAFF.

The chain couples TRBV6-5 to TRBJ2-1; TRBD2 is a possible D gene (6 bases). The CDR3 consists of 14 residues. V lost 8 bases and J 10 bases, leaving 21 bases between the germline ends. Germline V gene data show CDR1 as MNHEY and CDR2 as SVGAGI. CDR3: CASGGRAASREQFF. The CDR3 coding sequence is TGTGCCAGCGGAGGGAGAGCAGCCTCAAGGGAGCAGTTCTTC.

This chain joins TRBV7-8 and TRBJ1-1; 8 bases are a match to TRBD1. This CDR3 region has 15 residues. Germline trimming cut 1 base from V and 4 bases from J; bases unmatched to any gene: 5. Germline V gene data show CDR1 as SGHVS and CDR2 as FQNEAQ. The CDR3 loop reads CASSLGDRGSTEAFF. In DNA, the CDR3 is TGTGCCAGCAGCTTAGGAGACAGGGGCAGCACTGAAGCTTTCTTT.

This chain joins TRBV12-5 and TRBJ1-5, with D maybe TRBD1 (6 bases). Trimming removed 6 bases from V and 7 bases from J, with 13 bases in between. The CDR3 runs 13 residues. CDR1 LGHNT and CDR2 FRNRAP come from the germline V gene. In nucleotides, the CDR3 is TGTGCTAGTGGCACAACAGGGTCCCAGCCCCAGCATTTT. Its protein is CASGTTGSQPQHF. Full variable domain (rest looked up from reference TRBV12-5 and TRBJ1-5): DARVTQTPRHKVTEMGQEVTMRCQPILGHNTVFWYRQTMMQGLELLAYFRNRAPLDDSGMPKDRFSAEMPDATLATLKIQPSEPRDSAVYFCASGTTGSQPQHFGDGTRLSIL.

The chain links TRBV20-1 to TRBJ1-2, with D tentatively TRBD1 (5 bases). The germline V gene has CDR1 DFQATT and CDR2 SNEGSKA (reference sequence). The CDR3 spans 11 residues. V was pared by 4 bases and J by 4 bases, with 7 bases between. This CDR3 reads CSAKTVYGYTF. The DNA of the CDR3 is TGCAGTGCTAAGACAGTCTATGGCTACACCTTC.

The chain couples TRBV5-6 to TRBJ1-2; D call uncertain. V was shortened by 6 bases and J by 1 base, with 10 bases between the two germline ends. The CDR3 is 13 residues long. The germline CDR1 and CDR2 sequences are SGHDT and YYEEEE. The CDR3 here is CASTALVNYGYTF. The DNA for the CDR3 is TGTGCCAGCACTGCACTCGTTAACTATGGCTACACCTTC. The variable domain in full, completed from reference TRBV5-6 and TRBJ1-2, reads DAGVTQSPTHLIKTRGQQVTLRCSPKSGHDTVSWYQQALGQGPQFIFQYYEEEERQRGNFPDRFSGHQFPNYSSELNVNALLLGDSALYLCASTALVNYGYTFGSGTRLTVV.

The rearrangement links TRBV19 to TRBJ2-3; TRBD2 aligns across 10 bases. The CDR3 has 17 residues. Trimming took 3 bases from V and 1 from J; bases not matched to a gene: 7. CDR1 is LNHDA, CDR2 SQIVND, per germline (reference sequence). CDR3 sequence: CASSISPSGRGTDTQYF. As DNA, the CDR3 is TGTGCCAGTAGTATCTCCCCTAGCGGGAGAGGCACAGATACGCAGTATTTT.

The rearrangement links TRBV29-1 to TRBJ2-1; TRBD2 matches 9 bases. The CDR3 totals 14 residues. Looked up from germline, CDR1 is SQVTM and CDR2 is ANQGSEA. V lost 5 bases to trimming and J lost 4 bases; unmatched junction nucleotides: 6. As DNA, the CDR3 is TGCAGCGTTCTGTGGACTAGCGCGTACAATGAGCAGTTCTTC. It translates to CSVLWTSAYNEQFF.

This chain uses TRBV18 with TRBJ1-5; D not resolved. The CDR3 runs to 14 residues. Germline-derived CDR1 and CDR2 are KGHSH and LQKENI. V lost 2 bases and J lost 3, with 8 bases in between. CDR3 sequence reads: CASSPGSTNQPQHF. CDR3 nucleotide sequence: TGTGCCAGCTCACCAGGTAGCACCAATCAGCCCCAGCATTTT.

The CDR3 is CASSEGTGGGQPQHF. The CDR3 nucleotides are TGCGCCAGCAGCGAAGGGACAGGGGGTGGTCAGCCCCAGCATTTT. The rearrangement uses TRBV5-1 and TRBJ1-5; 11 nucleotides align to TRBD1. Germline V gives CDR1 SGHRS, CDR2 YFSETQ. This CDR3 has 15 residues. The V segment lost 4 bases and the J segment 6 bases; nucleotides outside the gene matches: 6.

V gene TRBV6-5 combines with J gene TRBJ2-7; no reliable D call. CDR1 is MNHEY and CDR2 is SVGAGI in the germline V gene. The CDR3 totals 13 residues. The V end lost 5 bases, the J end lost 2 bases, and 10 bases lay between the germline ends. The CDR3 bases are TGTGCCAGCAGTATAGCTTTCACCTACGAGCAGTACTTC. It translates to CASSIAFTYEQYF.

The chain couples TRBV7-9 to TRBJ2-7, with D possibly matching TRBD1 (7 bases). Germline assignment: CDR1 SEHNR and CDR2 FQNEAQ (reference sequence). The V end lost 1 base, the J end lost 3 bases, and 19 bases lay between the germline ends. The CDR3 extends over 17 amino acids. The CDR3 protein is CASSLGGVTGDFYEQYF. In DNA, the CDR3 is TGTGCCAGCAGCTTAGGAGGCGTAACAGGGGACTTCTACGAGCAGTACTTC.

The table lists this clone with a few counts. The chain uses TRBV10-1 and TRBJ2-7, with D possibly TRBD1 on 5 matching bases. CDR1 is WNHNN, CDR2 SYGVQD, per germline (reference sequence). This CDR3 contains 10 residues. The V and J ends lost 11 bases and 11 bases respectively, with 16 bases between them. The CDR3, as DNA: TGCGCCCCTAGGGGCCCCTACGAGTACTTC. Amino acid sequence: CAPRGPYEYF.

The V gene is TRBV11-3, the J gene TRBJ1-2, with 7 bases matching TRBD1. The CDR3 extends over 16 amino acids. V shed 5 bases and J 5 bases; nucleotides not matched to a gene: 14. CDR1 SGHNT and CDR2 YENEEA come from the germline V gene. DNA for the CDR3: TGTGCCAGCAGCCACGCGGGACAGACAACGCCTTATGGCTACACCTTC. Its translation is CASSHAGQTTPYGYTF.

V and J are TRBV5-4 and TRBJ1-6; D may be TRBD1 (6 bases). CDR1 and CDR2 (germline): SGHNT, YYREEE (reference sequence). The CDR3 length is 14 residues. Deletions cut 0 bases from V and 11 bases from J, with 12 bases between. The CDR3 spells CASSLGQGSTPLHF. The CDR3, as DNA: TGTGCCAGCAGCTTGGGGCAGGGGTCGACACCCCTCCACTTT.

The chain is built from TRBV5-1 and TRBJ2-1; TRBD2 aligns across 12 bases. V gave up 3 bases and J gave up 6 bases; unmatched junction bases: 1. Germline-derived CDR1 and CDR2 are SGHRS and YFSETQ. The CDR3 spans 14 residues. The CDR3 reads CASSSGLAGNEQFF. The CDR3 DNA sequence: TGCGCCAGCAGCTCGGGACTAGCGGGCAATGAGCAGTTCTTC.

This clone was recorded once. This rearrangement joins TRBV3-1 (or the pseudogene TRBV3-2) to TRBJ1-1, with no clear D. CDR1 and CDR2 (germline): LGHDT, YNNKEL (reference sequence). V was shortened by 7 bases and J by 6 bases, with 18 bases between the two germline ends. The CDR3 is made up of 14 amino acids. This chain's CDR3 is CASTLKGGRAEAFF. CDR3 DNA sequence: TGTGCCAGCACCCTAAAGGGAGGGCGGGCTGAAGCTTTCTTT.

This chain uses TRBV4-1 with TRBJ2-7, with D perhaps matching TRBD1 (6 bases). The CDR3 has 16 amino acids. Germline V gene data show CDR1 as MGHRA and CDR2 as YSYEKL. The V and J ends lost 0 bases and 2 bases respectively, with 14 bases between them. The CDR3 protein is CASSQEQGRGTYEQYF. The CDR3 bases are TGCGCCAGCAGCCAAGAACAGGGAAGGGGGACCTACGAGCAGTACTTC.

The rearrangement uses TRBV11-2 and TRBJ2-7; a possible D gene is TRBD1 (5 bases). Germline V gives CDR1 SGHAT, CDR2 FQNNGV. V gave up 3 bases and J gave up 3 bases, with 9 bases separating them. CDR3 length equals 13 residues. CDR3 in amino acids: CASSLAGNYEQYF. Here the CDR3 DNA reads TGTGCCAGCAGCTTGGCAGGGAACTACGAGCAGTACTTC.

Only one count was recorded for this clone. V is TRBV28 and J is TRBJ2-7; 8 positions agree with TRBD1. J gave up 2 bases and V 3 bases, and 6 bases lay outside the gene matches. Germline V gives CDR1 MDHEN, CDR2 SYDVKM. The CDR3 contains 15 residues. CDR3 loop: CASSLSGTGPYEQYF. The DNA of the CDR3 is TGTGCCAGCAGTTTGTCCGGGACAGGACCCTACGAGCAGTACTTC.

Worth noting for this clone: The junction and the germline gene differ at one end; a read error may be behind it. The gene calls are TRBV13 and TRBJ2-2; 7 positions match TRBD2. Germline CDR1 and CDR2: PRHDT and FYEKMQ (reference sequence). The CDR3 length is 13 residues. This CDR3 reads CASRRENAGELFF. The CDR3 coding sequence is TGTGCCAGCAGGCGGGAGAACGCCGGGGAGCTGTTTTTT.